The 26 T cell receptor beta chains below come from one sample, sequenced in a study of T cell clones after liver transplantation. TCRdb's table, derived via immunoSEQ multiplex PCR, lists solely in-frame clones and lacks some. The data show about 99,000 clones, approximately 85% seen once. The sample consisted of CD4+ T cells from blood, taken before liver transplant. These receptors were obtained from a human donor who received a liver transplant.

V and J are TRBV28 and TRBJ2-3; maybe TRBD2 (7 bases). Deletions cut 7 bases from V and 1 base from J, with 18 bases between. The CDR3 runs to 16 residues. Germline loops: CDR1 MDHEN, CDR2 SYDVKM. This CDR3 reads CASKERGGGRTDTQYF. CDR3 coding DNA: TGTGCCAGCAAGGAAAGGGGGGGAGGTCGCACAGATACGCAGTATTTT.

This chain joins TRBV7-2 and TRBJ1-4; D gene unclear. V gave up 5 bases and J gave up 4 bases, with 14 bases separating them. This CDR3 has 15 amino acids. Germline lookup yields CDR1 SGHTA and CDR2 FQGNSA. CDR3 in DNA: TGTGCCAGCAGCAGAGGACGGAACGATAATGAAAAACTGTTTTTT. It encodes CASSRGRNDNEKLFF.

This clone was counted a single time. This chain links TRBV5-1 with TRBJ1-5; D perhaps matches TRBD1 (6 bases). Trimming pared 0 bases from V and 7 bases from J, leaving 14 bases between. CDR3 size: 15 residues. Germline V CDR1 and CDR2: SGHRS, YFSETQ. In DNA, the CDR3 is TGCGCCAGCAGCTTGGGTTCGGGACAAAGGCAGCCCCAGCATTTT. It specifies CASSLGSGQRQPQHF.

V usage is TRBV19 and J usage is TRBJ2-1; weak D call: TRBD2 (6 bases). Per germline, CDR1 LNHDA and CDR2 SQIVND (reference sequence). This CDR3 region has 16 residues. Trimming removed 0 bases at V and 6 bases at J, with 15 bases between. The CDR3 loop is CASSIDRAGRVNEQFF. CDR3 nucleotides: TGTGCCAGTAGTATAGATCGGGCGGGGAGAGTCAATGAGCAGTTCTTC.

This chain connects TRBV19 to TRBJ1-1; possibly TRBD1 for D (6 bases). The CDR3 consists of 13 residues. CDR1 and CDR2 (germline): LNHDA, SQIVND (reference sequence). Trimming removed 8 bases from V and 5 bases from J, with 15 bases in between. The CDR3 region has the DNA TGTGCCAGTCGGGGTGGGGGCAGGACTGAAGCTTTCTTT. This sequence encodes CASRGGGRTEAFF.

This sequence joins TRBV30 and TRBJ1-5, with TRBD1 as a possible D gene (5 bases). Germline V gene lookup returns CDR1 GTSNPN and CDR2 SVGIG (reference sequence). Trimming shortened V by 2 bases and J by 6 bases, and 14 bases separated the two germline ends. The CDR3 totals 14 residues. CDR3 in DNA: TGTGCCTGGAGTAAGCAGGGAGGTGGTCAGCCCCAGCATTTT. Its translation: CAWSKQGGGQPQHF.

The chain has TRBV27 and TRBJ2-7, with 9 positions matching TRBD1. The germline CDR1 and CDR2 sequences are MNHEY and SMNVEV (reference sequence). The CDR3 has 17 residues. V dropped 2 bases and J dropped 3; count of bases not matched to a gene: 11. CDR3 sequence reads: CASSLRPNRGPYYEQYF. The CDR3 nucleotides are TGTGCCAGCAGTTTACGCCCGAACAGGGGGCCGTACTACGAGCAGTACTTC.

This rearrangement joins TRBV7-2 to TRBJ2-3; 12 bases map to TRBD2. Trimming cost V 4 bases and J 2 bases; bases outside gene matches: 4. Germline V gene sequence: CDR1 SGHTA, CDR2 FQGNSA. This CDR3 region has 16 residues. CDR3 nucleotides: TGTGCCAGCAGCTCAAGACTAGCGGGGGCCACAGATACGCAGTATTTT. It translates to CASSSRLAGATDTQYF. The full variable domain, in which reference TRBV7-2 and TRBJ2-3 provide the parts outside the CDR3, is GAGVSQSPSNKVTEKGKDVELRCDPISGHTALYWYRQSLGQGLEFLIYFQGNSAPDKSGLPSDRFSAERTGGSVSTLTIQRTQQEDSAVYLCASSSRLAGATDTQYFGPGTRLTVL.

The chain joins TRBV5-4 to TRBJ2-1, with TRBD2 identical over 11 bases. Germline assignment: CDR1 SGHNT and CDR2 YYREEE (reference sequence). The CDR3 is made up of 15 amino acids. The trim removed 6 bases at V and 7 bases at J, leaving 9 bases unmatched. The CDR3 loop is CASNARLAGKNEQFF. The DNA of the CDR3 is TGTGCCAGCAACGCACGACTAGCGGGGAAAAATGAGCAGTTCTTC.

The rearrangement links TRBV7-2 to TRBJ1-4; D is unclear. Germline values: CDR1 SGHTA, CDR2 FQGNSA. V was pared by 0 bases and J by 7 bases, with 12 bases between. This CDR3 contains 15 residues. This chain's CDR3 is CASSLAQSVGEKLFF. The CDR3 region has the DNA TGTGCCAGCAGCTTAGCGCAATCGGTGGGTGAAAAACTGTTTTTT.

The V gene is TRBV28, the J gene TRBJ2-7; 14 nucleotides line up with TRBD2. CDR1 and CDR2 from the germline V gene are MDHEN and SYDVKM. Trimming took 5 bases from V and 6 from J; bases not matched to a gene: 6. The CDR3 is 15 amino acids. CDR3 residues: CASSLGTSGSREQYF. CDR3 nucleotide sequence: TGTGCCAGCAGTCTCGGGACTAGCGGGAGTCGCGAGCAGTACTTC.

The CDR3 spells CAINLRENTEAFF. The CDR3 DNA sequence: TGTGCCATCAACCTCAGGGAGAACACTGAAGCTTTCTTT. The chain joins TRBV10-3 to TRBJ1-1, with D perhaps matching TRBD1 (5 bases). The CDR3 loop spans 13 amino acids. Germline CDR1 reads ENHRY; CDR2 reads SYGVKD. The V end lost 7 bases, the J end lost 1 base, and 10 bases lay between the germline ends.

The V and J genes are TRBV6-5 and TRBJ2-2; D is unclear. The CDR3 is 16 amino acids. V was shortened by 0 bases and J by 1 base, with 9 bases between the two germline ends. CDR1 is MNHEY, CDR2 SVGAGI, per germline. CDR3 in DNA: TGTGCCAGCAGTTACTCGAGGAACTTGAACACCGGGGAGCTGTTTTTT. Translating it yields CASSYSRNLNTGELFF.

The chain carries TRBV10-2 and TRBJ2-7; D is possibly TRBD1 or TRBD2 (5 bases each). The CDR3 loop spans 12 amino acids. Between the trimmed V and J ends, which lost 7 bases and 2 bases, there was a span of 9 bases. In germline, CDR1 is WSHSY, CDR2 SAAADI. The DNA of the CDR3 is TGCGCCAGCACGGGGCAGACCTACGAGCAGTACTTC. It specifies CASTGQTYEQYF.

This chain connects TRBV20-1 to TRBJ2-4; 8 positions agree with TRBD2. CDR1 is DFQATT, CDR2 SNEGSKA, per germline (reference sequence). The CDR3 sequence is 11 residues long. CDR3 coding DNA: TGCACTGTCAGCGGGGGAAACATTCAGTACTTC. Protein sequence: CTVSGGNIQYF.

This chain links TRBV5-1 with TRBJ2-7; D gene unclear. The CDR3 extends over 11 amino acids. Germline V gene data show CDR1 as SGHRS and CDR2 as YFSETQ. The ends were cut back, 3 bases at V and 7 bases at J, with 8 bases in the middle. Written as DNA, the CDR3 is TGCGCCAGCAGCTGGCTCGGGGAGCAGTACTTC. Translation gives CASSWLGEQYF.

This clone came up a few times. The gene calls are TRBV12-5 and TRBJ2-5, with TRBD1 matching 8 bases. Germline CDR1 LGHNT, CDR2 FRNRAP. The CDR3 is 14 residues long. V lost 6 bases to trimming and J lost 2 bases; unmatched junction nucleotides: 5. This chain's CDR3 is CASGRGQGQETQYF. The CDR3 DNA sequence: TGTGCTAGTGGCCGCGGACAGGGTCAAGAGACCCAGTACTTC.

V usage is TRBV10-3 and J usage is TRBJ2-7, with D tentatively TRBD2 (6 bases). Germline values: CDR1 ENHRY, CDR2 SYGVKD. The CDR3 has 14 amino acids. V gave up 6 bases and J gave up 5 bases, with 17 bases separating them. The CDR3 bases are TGTGCCATCAGCAGCCTTAGCGGTTTTGACGAGCAGTACTTC. As protein: CAISSLSGFDEQYF.

The chain is built from TRBV5-1 and TRBJ2-5, with 8 bases that match TRBD2. V gave up 6 bases and J gave up 4 bases; unmatched junction bases: 8. CDR3 length: 14 residues. Germline V gene sequence: CDR1 SGHRS, CDR2 YFSETQ. The CDR3 region is CASTPDRGGETQYF. CDR3 DNA sequence: TGCGCCAGCACCCCCGACCGGGGGGGAGAGACCCAGTACTTC.

This clone appeared once. The chain joins TRBV6-5 to TRBJ1-4, with D unresolved. Trimming took 8 bases from V and 7 from J, leaving 5 bases between them. This CDR3 region has 10 residues. CDR1 and CDR2 (germline): MNHEY, SVGAGI. The CDR3 DNA reads TGTGCCAGCGGTGGTGAAAAACTGTTTTTT. It codes for CASGGEKLFF.

The V gene is TRBV7-3, the J gene TRBJ2-1, with a possible D match to TRBD2 (6 bases). The germline gives CDR1 SGHTA, CDR2 FQGTGA. The CDR3 has 13 amino acids. Deletions cut 5 bases from V and 9 bases from J, with 14 bases between. CDR3 loop: CASSPRTRGEQFF. The CDR3 DNA follows: TGTGCCAGCAGCCCTAGGACGCGGGGTGAGCAGTTCTTC.

This chain links TRBV6-1 with TRBJ2-7; perhaps TRBD2 as D (6 bases). Germline V gives CDR1 MNHNS, CDR2 SASEGT. V lost 6 bases and J 4 bases, leaving 16 bases between the germline ends. This CDR3 is 14 amino acids long. CDR3 sequence reads: CASSPRGTSYEQYF. The CDR3 DNA is TGTGCCAGCAGCCCTCGCGGGACCTCATACGAGCAGTACTTC.

For the CDR3, the DNA is TGTGCCAGCAGGCCTCCGGGGCGGCGATCACCCCTCCACTTT. Translating it yields CASRPPGRRSPLHF. The rearrangement uses TRBV21-1 and TRBJ1-6. TRBV21-1 counts as a pseudogene. The CDR3 is made up of 14 amino acids.

This chain connects TRBV29-1 to TRBJ2-5, with 9 bases identical to TRBD1. The CDR3 spans 12 residues. Trimming cost V 4 bases and J 5 bases; bases outside gene matches: 2. The germline V gene has CDR1 SQVTM and CDR2 ANQGSEA. CDR3 in DNA: TGCAGCGTTGGGACAGGGGTGGAGACCCAGTACTTC. It encodes CSVGTGVETQYF.

CDR3 loop: CASSQDLLGQGDGYTF. The CDR3 coding sequence is TGTGCCAGCAGCCAAGATCTTTTGGGACAGGGAGATGGCTACACCTTC. V is TRBV14 and J is TRBJ1-2, with 9 bases matching TRBD1. Germline V gives CDR1 SGHDN, CDR2 FVKESK. J lost 6 bases, V lost 0 bases, and 8 bases had no gene match. This CDR3 contains 16 residues.

The chain combines TRBV11-2 with TRBJ2-1, with unresolved D. There are 13 residues in the CDR3. The germline CDR1 and CDR2 sequences are SGHAT and FQNNGV. Trimming cost V 3 bases and J 5 bases, with 8 bases left between them. Written as DNA, the CDR3 is TGTGCCAGCAGCTTTGAACCAAACAATGAGCAGTTCTTC. Its protein product is CASSFEPNNEQFF.